Listed below are T cell receptor beta chains from one sample, sequenced in a study of blood T cell repertoires in COVID-19. Profiled with immunoSEQ multiplex PCR; TCRdb holds only in-frame clones, not every one. The profile covers some 250,000 clones, with about four fifths appearing a single time and 9.6% taken by the ten largest. The material sequenced was peripheral blood. The receptor source for this set is a woman at least 80 years old with acute or convalescent COVID-19. CDR3s include the opening cysteine and the closing phenylalanine or tryptophan. The D gene is left open where the match is weak. Clone sizes are given selectively: once, few, many, or a class where the clone is expanded.

V	D	J	size	DNA	CDR3
TRBV3-1/TRBV3-2	TRBD2	TRBJ2-2	NA	TGTGCCAGCAGCCAAGGGACTAGCGGGGGGGCCGTTGACACCGGGGAGCTGTTTTTT	CASSQGTSGGAVDTGELFF
TRBV30	NA	TRBJ1-3	NA	TGTGCCTGGAGTGGGGGCTACGGAAACACCATATATTTT	CAWSGGYGNTIYF
TRBV2	NA	TRBJ2-1	once	TGTGCCAGCAGTAAGGGTTGGGGGGATGAGCAGTTCTTC	CASSKGWGDEQFF
TRBV18	TRBD1	TRBJ2-5	NA	TGTGCCAGCTCACGGGACAGGGACGTAGAGACCCAGTACTTC	CASSRDRDVETQYF
TRBV6-1	NA	TRBJ1-5	NA	TGTGCCAGCAGTGAAGCCTCGGGGGGCCGTCAGCCCCAGCATTTT	CASSEASGGRQPQHF
TRBV5-4	NA	TRBJ1-3	NA	TGTGCCAGCAGCTTGACAGGGGGAAACACCATATATTTT	CASSLTGGNTIYF
TRBV28	TRBD1	TRBJ1-4	NA	TGTGCCAGCACCACGGACAGGGTCCTGGAAAAACTGTTTTTT	CASTTDRVLEKLFF
TRBV6-5	TRBD1	TRBJ1-4	NA	TGTGCCAGCAGGGACAGGGTTGAAAAACTGTTTTTT	CASRDRVEKLFF
TRBV5-4	TRBD2	TRBJ2-3	NA	TGTGCCAGCAGCCTGGGGGTAGCGGGGGCCTATAGCACAGATACGCAGTATTTT	CASSLGVAGAYSTDTQYF
TRBV14	TRBD2	TRBJ2-3	few	TGTGCCAGCAGGCCTAGCGGGGGATTCACAGATACGCAGTATTTT	CASRPSGGFTDTQYF
TRBV28	NA	TRBJ2-7	NA	TGTGCCACCGGACAGGGAGGGTACGAGCAGTACTTC	CATGQGGYEQYF
TRBV30	NA	TRBJ1-2	NA	TGTGCCTGGACCCGGTCGGCCGGGACTAACTATGGCTACACCTTC	CAWTRSAGTNYGYTF
TRBV20-1	NA	TRBJ1-1	NA	TGCAGTGCTAGTTTTCAGGGGCGCACTGAAGCTTTCTTT	CSASFQGRTEAFF
TRBV24-1	TRBD2	TRBJ2-7	NA	TGTGCCACCTCACCGGGACTAGCGGAACTCTACGAGCAGTACTTC	CATSPGLAELYEQYF
TRBV6-5	TRBD1	TRBJ1-1	NA	TGTGCCAGCAGTTCGGCCACCGCAGGGGGCACTGAAGCTTTCTTT	CASSSATAGGTEAFF